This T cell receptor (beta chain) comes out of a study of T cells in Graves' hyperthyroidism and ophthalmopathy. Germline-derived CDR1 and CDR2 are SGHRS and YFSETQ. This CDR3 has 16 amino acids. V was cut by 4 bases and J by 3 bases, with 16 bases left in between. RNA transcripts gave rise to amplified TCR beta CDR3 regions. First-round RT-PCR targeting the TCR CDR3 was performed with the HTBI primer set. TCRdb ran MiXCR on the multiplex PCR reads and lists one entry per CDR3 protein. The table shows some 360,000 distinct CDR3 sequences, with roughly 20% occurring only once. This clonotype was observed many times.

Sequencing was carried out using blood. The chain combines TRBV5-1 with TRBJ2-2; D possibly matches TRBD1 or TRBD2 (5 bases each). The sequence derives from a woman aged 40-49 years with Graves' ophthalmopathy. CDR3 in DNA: TGCGCCAGCAGCCCGCGGGCAGGGTCGGACACCGGGGAGCTGTTTTTT. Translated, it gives CASSPRAGSDTGELFF. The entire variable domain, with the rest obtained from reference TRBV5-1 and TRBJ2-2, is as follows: KAGVTQTPRYLIKTRGQQVTLSCSPISGHRSVSWYQQTPGQGLQFLFEYFSETQRNKGNFPGRFSGRQFSNSRSEMNVSTLELGDSALYLCASSPRAGSDTGELFFGEGSRLTVL.